The 28 T cell receptor beta chains below were found in one sample sequenced in a study of blood T cell repertoires in COVID-19. Clones were sequenced by immunoSEQ multiplex PCR, and TCRdb holds only the in-frame ones, with some missing. Here the sample spans 95,000 to 120,000 clones, around 84% being singletons. Sequencing was carried out using peripheral blood. All receptors derive from a human donor in a cohort sampled during active COVID-19.

The genes are TRBV3-1 (or the pseudogene TRBV3-2) and TRBJ1-4; weak D call: TRBD1 (6 bases). Trimming took off 2 bases at V and 5 bases at J, with 15 bases between the two ends. The germline CDR1 and CDR2 sequences are LGHDT and YNNKEL (reference sequence). The CDR3 spans 16 residues. This CDR3 reads CASSQPARGTNEKLFF. In DNA form, the CDR3 reads TGTGCCAGCAGCCAACCAGCCAGGGGTACCAATGAAAAACTGTTTTTT.

Written as DNA, the CDR3 is TGTGCCAGCAGTTACAGACGGACAGGGGGAGATCAGCCCCAGCATTTT. It encodes CASSYRRTGGDQPQHF. The V gene is TRBV6-2 or TRBV6-3, the J gene TRBJ1-5; the match to TRBD1 covers 10 bases. This CDR3 region has 16 residues. The germline CDR1 and CDR2 sequences are MNHEY and SVGEGT. The J segment lost 5 bases and the V segment lost 2 bases, leaving 6 bases of the junction unmatched.

The CDR3 sequence is CASSQVKGWVSARAYTF. CDR3 in DNA: TGTGCCAGCAGCCAAGTTAAGGGGTGGGTATCGGCGCGTGCCTACACCTTC. The chain couples TRBV3-1 (or the pseudogene TRBV3-2) to TRBJ1-2; maybe TRBD1 (5 bases). CDR3 length: 17 amino acids. Trimming cost V 1 base and J 10 bases, with 25 bases left between them. Germline lookup yields CDR1 LGHDT and CDR2 YNNKEL (reference sequence).

The chain couples TRBV6-5 to TRBJ2-7; D is perhaps TRBD2 (6 bases). Trimming left V 5 bases short and J 2 bases short, with 13 bases between. From germline, CDR1 is MNHEY and CDR2 SVGAGI. CDR3 length: 14 amino acids. The CDR3 loop reads CASSPRRGPYEQYF. CDR3 coding DNA: TGTGCCAGCAGTCCCAGGCGGGGACCCTACGAGCAGTACTTC.

The chain combines TRBV7-2 with TRBJ2-3; D gene uncertain. Trimming pared 0 bases from V and 8 bases from J, leaving 9 bases between. CDR3 length equals 13 residues. Germline assignment: CDR1 SGHTA and CDR2 FQGNSA. CDR3: CASSLARGTTQYF. The CDR3 DNA sequence: TGTGCCAGCAGCTTAGCGCGAGGCACTACGCAGTATTTT.

J is TRBJ1-6 and V is TRBV28; 7 bases match TRBD1. Trimming took 2 bases from V and 7 from J; bases not matched to a gene: 8. The germline CDR1 and CDR2 sequences are MDHEN and SYDVKM. CDR3 length: 16 residues. CDR3 sequence: CASSLRPGGMNSPLHF. CDR3 DNA: TGTGCCAGCAGTTTAAGGCCAGGGGGTATGAATTCACCCCTCCACTTT.

The chain employs TRBV4-1 and TRBJ1-2; D not resolved. The germline CDR1 and CDR2 sequences are MGHRA and YSYEKL. The CDR3 consists of 15 residues. V shed 0 bases and J shed 2 bases, with 10 bases lying between them. The CDR3 spells CASSQDPRSNYGYTF. The CDR3 DNA reads as TGCGCCAGCAGCCAAGATCCGAGGAGCAACTATGGCTACACCTTC.

This clone was recorded a few times. This chain joins TRBV9 and TRBJ2-3, with 8 bases that match TRBD2. Germline lookup yields CDR1 SGDLS and CDR2 YYNGEE. The CDR3 runs 16 residues. V was clipped by 5 bases and J by 2 bases; unmatched bases: 10. The CDR3 loop is CASSRFSGETTDTQYF. CDR3 DNA: TGTGCCAGCAGTCGTTTTAGCGGGGAGACCACAGATACGCAGTATTTT.

The gene calls are TRBV21-1 and TRBJ2-7; TRBD1 reflects the table's D call only, with no check against the DNA. TRBV21-1 is deemed a pseudogene. The CDR3 is 15 amino acids. This CDR3 reads CASSKATGRDYEQYF. The CDR3 bases are TGTGCCAGCAGCAAAGCGACGGGCAGGGACTACGAGCAGTACTTC.

The J gene is TRBJ1-5, the V gene TRBV27; 7 bases are a match to TRBD1. Germline assignment: CDR1 MNHEY and CDR2 SMNVEV (reference sequence). V gave up 5 bases and J gave up 4 bases; unmatched junction bases: 8. The CDR3 has 15 amino acids. CDR3 sequence: CASSPDRVTNQPQHF. In nucleotides, the CDR3 is TGTGCCAGCAGTCCCGACAGGGTAACTAATCAGCCCCAGCATTTT.

CDR3 amino acids: CASSQEPGGWYEQYF. The CDR3 nucleotides are TGTGCCAGCAGCCAAGAGCCGGGGGGGTGGTACGAGCAGTACTTC. The chain uses TRBV3-1 (or the pseudogene TRBV3-2) and TRBJ2-7; 8 bases are shared with TRBD2. The CDR3 runs to 15 residues. In germline, CDR1 is LGHDT, CDR2 YNNKEL (reference sequence). The junction had 5 bases not matched to a gene; V was cut back by 0 bases and J by 4 bases.

This clone has only one observation. The chain couples TRBV19 to TRBJ2-1, with 8 bases aligning to TRBD1. With 4 bases clipped from V and 0 bases from J, the junction kept 14 bases outside the gene matches. CDR1 is LNHDA, CDR2 SQIVND, per germline (reference sequence). This CDR3 has 19 amino acids. The CDR3 is CASSTWTGHYVSSYNEQFF. The CDR3 nucleotides are TGTGCCAGTAGTACTTGGACAGGGCATTATGTAAGCTCCTACAATGAGCAGTTCTTC.

The chain employs TRBV7-9 and TRBJ2-2; D might be TRBD1 (5 bases). CDR1 is SEHNR, CDR2 FQNEAQ, per germline (reference sequence). This CDR3 is 16 amino acids long. The ends were cut back, 5 bases at V and 0 bases at J, with 13 bases in the middle. In nucleotides, the CDR3 is TGTGCCAGCAGCCCAAGACAGACCCCGAACACCGGGGAGCTGTTTTTT. Translated: CASSPRQTPNTGELFF.

The chain couples TRBV6-5 to TRBJ1-1; D is perhaps TRBD1 (5 bases). V lost 7 bases to trimming and J lost 4 bases, with 16 bases between them. CDR1 and CDR2 from the germline V gene are MNHEY and SVGAGI. This CDR3 comprises 14 residues. CDR3 sequence: CASTQRGGITEAFF. CDR3 nucleotide sequence: TGTGCCAGCACTCAGCGCGGGGGAATCACTGAAGCTTTCTTT.

The chain has TRBV25-1 and TRBJ2-1, with 14 bases identical to TRBD2. Germline-derived CDR1 and CDR2 are MGHDK and SYGVNS. The CDR3 is made up of 14 amino acids. V gave up 8 bases and J gave up 7 bases; unmatched junction bases: 4. This CDR3 is CASRRTSGGNEQFF. The CDR3 nucleotides read TGTGCCAGCCGCCGGACTAGCGGGGGGAATGAGCAGTTCTTC.

This clone was recorded once. Other DNA sequences in the sample encode the same CDR3. The chain combines TRBV7-2 with TRBJ2-3, with D possibly TRBD2 on 5 matching bases. The CDR3 sequence is 15 residues long. The V end was cut by 0 bases, the J end by 0 bases, with 7 bases between. Per germline, CDR1 SGHTA and CDR2 FQGNSA. The CDR3 here is CASSLAGLSTDTQYF. Written as DNA, the CDR3 is TGTGCCAGCAGCTTAGCCGGACTTAGCACAGATACGCAGTATTTT. The full variable domain, with the rest looked up from reference TRBV7-2 and TRBJ2-3, is GAGVSQSPSNKVTEKGKDVELRCDPISGHTALYWYRQSLGQGLEFLIYFQGNSAPDKSGLPSDRFSAERTGGSVSTLTIQRTQQEDSAVYLCASSLAGLSTDTQYFGPGTRLTVL.

J is TRBJ2-2 and V is TRBV5-4; D may be TRBD1 (6 bases). The CDR3 has 16 residues. Germline V gives CDR1 SGHNT, CDR2 YYREEE (reference sequence). V shed 1 base and J shed 4 bases, with 14 bases lying between them. CDR3 sequence: CASSLRLGGGTGELFF. In DNA, the CDR3 is TGTGCCAGCAGCTTGCGCCTAGGGGGTGGCACCGGGGAGCTGTTTTTT. The whole variable domain, filled in from reference TRBV5-4 and TRBJ2-2, reads ETGVTQSPTHLIKTRGQQVTLRCSSQSGHNTVSWYQQALGQGPQFIFQYYREEENGRGNFPPRFSGLQFPNYSSELNVNALELDDSALYLCASSLRLGGGTGELFFGEGSRLTVL.

The rearrangement links TRBV16 to TRBJ2-7; 9 bases agree with TRBD2. Germline trimming cut 4 bases from V and 0 bases from J; bases unmatched to any gene: 4. The CDR3 sequence is 15 residues long. Germline CDR1 reads KGHSY; CDR2 reads FQNENV. The CDR3 sequence: CASSPNSGSSYEQYF. CDR3 coding DNA: TGTGCCAGCAGCCCAAATAGCGGGAGCTCCTACGAGCAGTACTTC.

The J gene is TRBJ1-1, the V gene TRBV27; D remains ambiguous. The germline V gene encodes CDR1 MNHEY and CDR2 SMNVEV (reference sequence). Trimming stripped 5 bases from V and 11 bases from J, with 18 bases between. There are 13 residues in the CDR3. CDR3 sequence: CASSIHGPGGAFF. The CDR3 DNA reads TGTGCCAGCAGTATCCACGGACCGGGAGGGGCTTTCTTT.

This chain links TRBV19 with TRBJ1-4; 7 bases map to TRBD1. The J segment lost 8 bases and the V segment lost 6 bases, leaving 6 bases of the junction unmatched. CDR1 is LNHDA, CDR2 SQIVND, per germline (reference sequence). This CDR3 comprises 13 residues. The CDR3 loop reads CASSPGQLEKLFF. In DNA form, the CDR3 reads TGTGCCAGTAGCCCGGGACAGCTAGAAAAACTGTTTTTT.

This chain links TRBV27 with TRBJ1-5; D is unresolved. This CDR3 region has 13 residues. The V end was cut by 4 bases, the J end by 0 bases, with 4 bases between. Germline CDR1 reads MNHEY; CDR2 reads SMNVEV (reference sequence). The CDR3 loop reads CASSYYSNQPQHF. The DNA for the CDR3 is TGTGCCAGCAGTTACTATAGCAATCAGCCCCAGCATTTT.

The V call is TRBV18, the J call TRBJ2-5; TRBD2 aligns across 8 bases. V gave up 4 bases and J gave up 9 bases; unmatched junction bases: 13. The CDR3 sequence is 15 residues long. Germline CDR1 is KGHSH and CDR2 is LQKENI. This CDR3 is CASSQYSGNRDPQYF. CDR3 coding DNA: TGTGCCAGCTCACAATATAGCGGGAATCGGGATCCCCAGTACTTC.

The V call is TRBV30, the J call TRBJ2-3, with D unresolved. The V and J ends lost 3 bases and 2 bases respectively, with 9 bases between them. The CDR3 is 13 residues long. Looked up from germline, CDR1 is GTSNPN and CDR2 is SVGIG (reference sequence). This chain's CDR3 is CAWSSYFTDTQYF. CDR3 coding DNA: TGTGCCTGGAGCTCCTATTTCACAGATACGCAGTATTTT.

The chain couples TRBV7-2 to TRBJ2-3; 12 bases fit TRBD2. CDR1 and CDR2 (germline): SGHTA, FQGNSA. V dropped 5 bases and J dropped 0; count of bases not matched to a gene: 12. The CDR3 has 19 residues. The CDR3 region has the DNA TGTGCCAGCAGCCCCCGCCCTAGCGGGGGGGCACCGAGCACAGATACGCAGTATTTT. Translated, it gives CASSPRPSGGAPSTDTQYF. The full variable domain, with the rest looked up from reference TRBV7-2 and TRBJ2-3, is GAGVSQSPSNKVTEKGKDVELRCDPISGHTALYWYRQSLGQGLEFLIYFQGNSAPDKSGLPSDRFSAERTGGSVSTLTIQRTQQEDSAVYLCASSPRPSGGAPSTDTQYFGPGTRLTVL.

This chain joins TRBV6-4 and TRBJ2-1, with 9 nucleotides matching TRBD2. The CDR3 is made up of 15 amino acids. The germline V gene has CDR1 MRHNA and CDR2 SNTAGT. V shed 4 bases and J 8 bases; nucleotides not matched to a gene: 9. DNA for the CDR3: TGTGCCAGCAGTGTGGCTAGCGGGGACCTCGATGAGCAGTTCTTC. Translated: CASSVASGDLDEQFF.

The chain links TRBV20-1 to TRBJ1-6; TRBD1 matches 10 bases. CDR3 size: 19 residues. With 3 bases clipped from V and 0 bases from J, the junction kept 11 bases outside the gene matches. CDR1 and CDR2 (germline): DFQATT, SNEGSKA (reference sequence). The chain's CDR3 is CSASAGQGFQSSYNSPLHF. In DNA form, the CDR3 reads TGCAGTGCTAGTGCGGGACAGGGGTTCCAGAGCTCCTATAATTCACCCCTCCACTTT.

J is TRBJ1-5 and V is TRBV2; D is undetermined. The CDR3 runs 14 residues. Trimming removed 3 bases from V and 1 base from J, with 7 bases in between. CDR1 and CDR2 (germline): SNHLY, FYNNEI. The CDR3 loop is CASSEAQSNQPQHF. CDR3 nucleotide sequence: TGTGCCAGCAGTGAGGCACAAAGCAATCAGCCCCAGCATTTT.

The chain couples TRBV5-1 to TRBJ2-5; no reliable D call. V lost 5 bases and J 1 base, leaving 9 bases between the germline ends. The CDR3 runs to 13 residues. From germline, CDR1 is SGHRS and CDR2 YFSETQ. CDR3 sequence: CASRWAVQETQYF. The CDR3 nucleotides read TGCGCCAGCAGGTGGGCAGTCCAAGAGACCCAGTACTTC.